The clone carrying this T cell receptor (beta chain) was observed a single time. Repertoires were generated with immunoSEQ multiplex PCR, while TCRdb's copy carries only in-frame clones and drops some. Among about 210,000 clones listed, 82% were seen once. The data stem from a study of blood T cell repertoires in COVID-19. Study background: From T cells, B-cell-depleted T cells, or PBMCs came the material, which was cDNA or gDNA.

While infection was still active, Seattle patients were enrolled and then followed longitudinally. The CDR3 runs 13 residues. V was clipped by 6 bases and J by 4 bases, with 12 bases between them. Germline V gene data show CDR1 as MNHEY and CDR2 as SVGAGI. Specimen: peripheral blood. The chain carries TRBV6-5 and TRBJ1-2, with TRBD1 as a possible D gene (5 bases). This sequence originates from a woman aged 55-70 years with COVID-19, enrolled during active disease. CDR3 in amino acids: CASSPQGSYGYTF. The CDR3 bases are TGTGCCAGCAGCCCCCAGGGTTCCTATGGCTACACCTTC.